A selection of T cell receptor beta chains follows, all from one sample in a study of T-cell reconstitution after alpha-beta-depleted transplantation in children. Each CDR3 protein is one row after TCRdb ran MiXCR on the PCR reads. This table has 450,000 to 600,000 distinct CDR3 sequences, about 10% appearing once. The specimen comprised PBMCs, sampled before TCRalphabeta/CD19-depleted stem cell transplant. The receptor set was obtained from a child aged 2 to 10 with inherited bone marrow failure, due to receive a stem cell transplant. Both conserved end residues are part of each CDR3. Fields, in order: D gene, CDR3 length, clone size, J gene, V gene, CDR3 protein, CDR3 DNA. A D gene is named only where the DNA matches it firmly. The listing skips clone size in some rows; elsewhere it reads once, few, many or a size class.

D: -; length: 15; size: many; J: TRBJ2-3; V: TRBV10-3; CDR3: CAISDPQGSADTQYF; DNA: TGTGCCATCAGTGACCCGCAGGGGAGTGCAGATACGCAGTATTTT
D: TRBD2; length: 15; size: many; J: TRBJ2-3; V: TRBV11-2; CDR3: CASSLTTGGVDTQYF; DNA: TGTGCCAGCAGCTTAACGACGGGAGGGGTGGATACGCAGTATTTT
D: TRBD2; length: 13; size: many; J: TRBJ2-5; V: TRBV20-1; CDR3: CSAYRGEKETQYF; DNA: TGCAGTGCCTACCGGGGGGAGAAAGAGACCCAGTACTTC
D: -; length: 11; size: many; J: TRBJ2-3; V: TRBV20-1; CDR3: CSAVGYDTQYF; DNA: TGCAGTGCCGTTGGATATGATACGCAGTATTTT
D: TRBD1; length: 16; size: many; J: TRBJ2-7; V: TRBV7-2; CDR3: CASSLIAGGVTYEQYF; DNA: TGTGCCAGCAGCTTAATCGCAGGGGGCGTAACCTACGAGCAGTACTTC
D: -; length: 12; size: many; J: TRBJ2-7; V: TRBV28; CDR3: CASSRGDGEQYF; DNA: TGTGCCAGCAGTCGCGGGGACGGGGAGCAGTACTTC
D: TRBD2; length: 15; size: few; J: TRBJ2-5; V: TRBV29-1; CDR3: CSVLKNRGGKETQYF; DNA: TGCAGCGTCCTCAAAAACCGGGGGGGCAAGGAGACCCAGTACTTC
D: -; length: 13; size: -; J: TRBJ1-4; V: TRBV6-2/TRBV6-3; CDR3: CASRSEEGEKLFF; DNA: TGTGCCAGCAGATCAGAAGAGGGTGAAAAACTGTTTTTT
D: TRBD1; length: 16; size: -; J: TRBJ2-1; V: TRBV7-2; CDR3: CASSSPGTGTSNEQFF; DNA: TGTGCCAGCAGCTCACCCGGGACAGGGACATCCAATGAGCAGTTCTTC
D: TRBD2; length: 15; size: many; J: TRBJ2-7; V: TRBV5-1; CDR3: CASSLLAGGPHEQYF; DNA: TGCGCCAGCAGCTTACTAGCGGGAGGGCCTCACGAGCAGTACTTC
D: TRBD1; length: 13; size: many; J: TRBJ2-3; V: TRBV5-1; CDR3: CASSTGQADTQYF; DNA: TGCGCCAGCAGCACGGGACAGGCGGATACGCAGTATTTT
D: TRBD2; length: 15; size: few; J: TRBJ2-7; V: TRBV20-1; CDR3: CSAKKPGLAGGVQYF; DNA: TGCAGTGCTAAAAAACCGGGACTAGCGGGAGGGGTGCAGTACTTC
D: TRBD1; length: 15; size: -; J: TRBJ2-5; V: TRBV12-3/TRBV12-4; CDR3: CASSRNTGGRETQYF; DNA: TGTGCCAGCAGCCGGAATACAGGGGGCCGGGAGACCCAGTACTTC
D: -; length: 11; size: -; J: TRBJ1-2; V: TRBV29-1; CDR3: CSVEGNYGYTF; DNA: TGCAGCGTTGAAGGCAACTATGGCTACACCTTC
D: TRBD1; length: 17; size: -; J: TRBJ1-1; V: TRBV27; CDR3: CASSPRNMTGVNTEAFF; DNA: TGTGCCAGCAGTCCTCGGAACATGACAGGGGTGAACACTGAAGCTTTCTTT
D: -; length: 13; size: many; J: TRBJ1-1; V: TRBV7-9; CDR3: CASSLHGNTEAFF; DNA: TGTGCCAGCAGCCTACACGGGAACACTGAAGCTTTCTTT
D: -; length: 16; size: many; J: TRBJ2-1; V: TRBV9; CDR3: CASSVGTRLDYGEQFF; DNA: TGTGCCAGCAGCGTCGGGACAAGGCTTGATTATGGTGAGCAGTTCTTC
D: TRBD2; length: 15; size: many; J: TRBJ2-1; V: TRBV5-1; CDR3: CASSLSGRTVNEQFF; DNA: TGCGCCAGCAGCTTGAGCGGGAGGACGGTAAATGAGCAGTTCTTC
D: TRBD2; length: 15; size: few; J: TRBJ2-1; V: TRBV27; CDR3: CASSAGTTLYNEQFF; DNA: TGTGCCAGCAGCGCCGGGACTACCTTATACAATGAGCAGTTCTTC
D: -; length: 13; size: few; J: TRBJ2-2; V: TRBV30; CDR3: CAWSLSRTGELFF; DNA: TGTGCCTGGAGTCTCAGTAGGACCGGGGAGCTGTTTTTT
D: TRBD2; length: 18; size: -; J: TRBJ2-6; V: TRBV30; CDR3: CAWSPGLAGEGGANVLTF; DNA: TGTGCCTGGAGTCCCGGACTAGCGGGAGAGGGTGGGGCCAACGTCCTGACTTTC
D: TRBD2; length: 13; size: many; J: TRBJ2-1; V: TRBV7-6; CDR3: CASSLRLATEQFF; DNA: TGTGCCAGCAGCTTAAGACTAGCGACTGAGCAGTTCTTC